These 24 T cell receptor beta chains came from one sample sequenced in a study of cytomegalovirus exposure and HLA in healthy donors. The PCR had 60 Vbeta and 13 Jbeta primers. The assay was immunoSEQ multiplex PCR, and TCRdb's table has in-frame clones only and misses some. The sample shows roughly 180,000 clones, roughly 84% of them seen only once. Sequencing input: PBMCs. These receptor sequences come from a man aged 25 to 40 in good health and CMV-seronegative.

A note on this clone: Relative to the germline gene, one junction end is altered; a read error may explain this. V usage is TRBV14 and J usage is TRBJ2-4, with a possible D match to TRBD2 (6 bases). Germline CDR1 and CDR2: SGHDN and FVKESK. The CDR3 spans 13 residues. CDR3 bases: TGTGCCAGCAGCTTCACCCGGGAGAACAATCAGTACTTC. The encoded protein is CASSFTRENNQYF.

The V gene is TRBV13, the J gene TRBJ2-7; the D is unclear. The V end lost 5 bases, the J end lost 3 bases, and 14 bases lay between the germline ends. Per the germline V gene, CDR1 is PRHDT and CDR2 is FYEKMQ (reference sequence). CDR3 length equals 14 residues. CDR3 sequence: CASSPGTVRYEQYF. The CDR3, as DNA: TGTGCCAGCAGCCCCGGTACCGTACGCTACGAGCAGTACTTC. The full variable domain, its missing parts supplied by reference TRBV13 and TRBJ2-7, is AAGVIQSPRHLIKEKRETATLKCYPIPRHDTVYWYQQGPGQDPQFLISFYEKMQSDKGSIPDRFSAQQFSDYHSELNMSSLELGDSALYFCASSPGTVRYEQYFGPGTRLTVT.

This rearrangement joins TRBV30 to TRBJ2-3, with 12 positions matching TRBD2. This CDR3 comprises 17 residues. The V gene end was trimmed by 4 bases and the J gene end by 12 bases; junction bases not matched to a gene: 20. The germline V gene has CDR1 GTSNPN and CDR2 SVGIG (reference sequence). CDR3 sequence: CAWTAQGGLAGRTGQYF. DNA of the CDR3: TGTGCCTGGACCGCCCAGGGGGGACTAGCGGGCCGAACGGGCCAGTATTTT.

The CDR3 DNA reads TGTGCCAGCTCACCGGACAGCGTTGGAAACACCATATATTTT. It translates to CASSPDSVGNTIYF. The V and J genes are TRBV18 and TRBJ1-3; perhaps TRBD1 as D (6 bases). The CDR3 contains 14 residues. V was shortened by 3 bases and J by 3 bases, with 9 bases between the two germline ends. Germline V lookup: CDR1 KGHSH, CDR2 LQKENI.

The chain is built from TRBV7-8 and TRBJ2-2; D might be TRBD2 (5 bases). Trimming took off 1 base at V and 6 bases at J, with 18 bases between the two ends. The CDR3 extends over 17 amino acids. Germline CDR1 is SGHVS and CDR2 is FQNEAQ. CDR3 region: CASSLGGSFSWPGELFF. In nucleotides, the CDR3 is TGTGCCAGCAGCTTAGGTGGGAGCTTCTCATGGCCCGGGGAGCTGTTTTTT.

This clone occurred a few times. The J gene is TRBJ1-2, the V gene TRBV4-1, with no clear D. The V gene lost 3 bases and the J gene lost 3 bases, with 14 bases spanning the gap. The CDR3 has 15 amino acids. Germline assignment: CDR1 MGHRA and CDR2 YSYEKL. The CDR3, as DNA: TGCGCCAGCAGCCACCTGGACGGCGGGGACTATGGCTACACCTTC. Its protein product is CASSHLDGGDYGYTF.

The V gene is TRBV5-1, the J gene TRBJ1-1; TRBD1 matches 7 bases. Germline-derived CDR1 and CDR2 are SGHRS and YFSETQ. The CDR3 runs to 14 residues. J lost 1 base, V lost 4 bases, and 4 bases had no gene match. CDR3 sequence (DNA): TGCGCCAGCAGCCTGGACAGGCCGAACACTGAAGCTTTCTTT. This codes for CASSLDRPNTEAFF.

This CDR3 is CASSRTGDQPQHF. In nucleotides, the CDR3 is TGTGCCAGCAGCCGGACAGGGGATCAGCCCCAGCATTTT. The rearrangement links TRBV7-9 to TRBJ1-5; TRBD1 matches 9 bases. CDR3 size: 13 residues. V gave up 5 bases and J gave up 5 bases; unmatched junction bases: 1. From germline, CDR1 is SEHNR and CDR2 FQNEAQ (reference sequence). Looking up the rest from reference TRBV7-9 and TRBJ1-5 gives the full variable domain: DTGVSQNPRHKITKRGQNVTFRCDPISEHNRLYWYRQTLGQGPEFLTYFQNEAQLEKSRLLSDRFSAERPKGSFSTLEIQRTEQGDSAMYLCASSRTGDQPQHFGDGTRLSIL.

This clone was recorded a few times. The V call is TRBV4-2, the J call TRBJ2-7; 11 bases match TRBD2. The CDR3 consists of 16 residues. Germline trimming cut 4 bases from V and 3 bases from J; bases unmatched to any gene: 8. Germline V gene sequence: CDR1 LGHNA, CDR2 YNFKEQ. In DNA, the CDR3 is TGTGCCAGCAGCCGCTACCTAGCGGGGGGCAACTACGAGCAGTACTTC. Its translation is CASSRYLAGGNYEQYF.

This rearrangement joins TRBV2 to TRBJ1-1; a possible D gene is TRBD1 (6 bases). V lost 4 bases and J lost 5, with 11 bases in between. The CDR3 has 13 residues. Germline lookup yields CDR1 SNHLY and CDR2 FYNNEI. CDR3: CASSVKGETEAFF. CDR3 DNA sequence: TGTGCCAGCAGTGTCAAGGGGGAGACTGAAGCTTTCTTT. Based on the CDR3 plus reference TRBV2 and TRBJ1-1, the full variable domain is EPEVTQTPSHQVTQMGQEVILRCVPISNHLYFYWYRQILGQKVEFLVSFYNNEISEKSEIFDDQFSVERPDGSNFTLKIRSTKLEDSAMYFCASSVKGETEAFFGQGTRLTVV.

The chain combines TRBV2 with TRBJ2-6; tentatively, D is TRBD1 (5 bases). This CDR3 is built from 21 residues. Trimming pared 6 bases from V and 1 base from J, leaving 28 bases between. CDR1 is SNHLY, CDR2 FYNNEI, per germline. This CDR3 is CASRDARDSMIIKSGANVLTF. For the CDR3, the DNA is TGTGCCAGCAGAGATGCTAGAGACAGTATGATTATCAAGTCTGGGGCCAACGTCCTGACTTTC.

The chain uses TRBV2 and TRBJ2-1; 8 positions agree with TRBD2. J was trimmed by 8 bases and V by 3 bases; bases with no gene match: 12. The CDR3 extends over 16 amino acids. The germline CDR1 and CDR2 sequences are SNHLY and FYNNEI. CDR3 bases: TGTGCCAGCAGTGACCTGCTAGCGGGCTTGGGGGATGAGCAGTTCTTC. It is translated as CASSDLLAGLGDEQFF. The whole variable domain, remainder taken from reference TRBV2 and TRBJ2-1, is EPEVTQTPSHQVTQMGQEVILRCVPISNHLYFYWYRQILGQKVEFLVSFYNNEISEKSEIFDDQFSVERPDGSNFTLKIRSTKLEDSAMYFCASSDLLAGLGDEQFFGPGTRLTVL.

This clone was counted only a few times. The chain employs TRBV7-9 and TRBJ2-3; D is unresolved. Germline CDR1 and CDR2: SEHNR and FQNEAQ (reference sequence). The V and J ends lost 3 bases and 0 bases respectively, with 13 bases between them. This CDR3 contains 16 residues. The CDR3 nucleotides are TGTGCCAGCAGCTTTTTGAGCTCCCCTAGCACAGATACGCAGTATTTT. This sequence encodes CASSFLSSPSTDTQYF.

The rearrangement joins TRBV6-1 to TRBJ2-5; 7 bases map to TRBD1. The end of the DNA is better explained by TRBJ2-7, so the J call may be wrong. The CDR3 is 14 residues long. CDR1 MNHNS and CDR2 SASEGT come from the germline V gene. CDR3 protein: CASSLLGDSYEQYF. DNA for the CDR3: TGTGCCAGCAGCCTACTCGGGGACAGCTACGAGCAGTACTTC.

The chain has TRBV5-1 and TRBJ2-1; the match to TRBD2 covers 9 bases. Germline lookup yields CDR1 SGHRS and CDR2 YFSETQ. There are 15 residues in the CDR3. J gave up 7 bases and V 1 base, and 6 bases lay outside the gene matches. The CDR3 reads CASSLWRGGSNEQFF. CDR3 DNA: TGCGCCAGCAGCTTGTGGCGGGGGGGCTCGAATGAGCAGTTCTTC.

This CDR3 is CATTRPRASGRARAGELFF. The CDR3 nucleotides read TGTGCCACCACGAGGCCGAGGGCTAGCGGGAGGGCCAGGGCCGGGGAGCTGTTTTTT. This sequence joins TRBV28 and TRBJ2-2; 12 bases match TRBD2. Germline CDR1 reads MDHEN; CDR2 reads SYDVKM. This CDR3 region has 19 residues. J gave up 6 bases and V 10 bases, and 21 bases lay outside the gene matches.

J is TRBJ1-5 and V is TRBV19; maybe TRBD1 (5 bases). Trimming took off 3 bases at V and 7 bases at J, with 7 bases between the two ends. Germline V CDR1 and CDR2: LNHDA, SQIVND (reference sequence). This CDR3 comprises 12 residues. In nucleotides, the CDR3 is TGTGCCAGTAGTATCGGGGGACAGCCCCAGCATTTT. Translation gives CASSIGGQPQHF.

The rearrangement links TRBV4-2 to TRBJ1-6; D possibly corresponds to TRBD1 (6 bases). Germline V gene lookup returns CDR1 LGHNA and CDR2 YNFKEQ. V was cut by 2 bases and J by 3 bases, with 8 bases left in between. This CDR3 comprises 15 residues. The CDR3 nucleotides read TGTGCCAGCAGCCAAAGGACAGACTATAATTCACCCCTCCACTTT. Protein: CASSQRTDYNSPLHF.

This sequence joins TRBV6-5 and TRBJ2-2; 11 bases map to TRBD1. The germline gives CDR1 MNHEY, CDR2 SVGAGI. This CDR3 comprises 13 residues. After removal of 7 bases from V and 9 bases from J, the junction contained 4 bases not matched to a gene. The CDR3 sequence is CASMGQGVWELFF. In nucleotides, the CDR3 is TGTGCCAGCATGGGACAGGGGGTCTGGGAGCTGTTTTTT.

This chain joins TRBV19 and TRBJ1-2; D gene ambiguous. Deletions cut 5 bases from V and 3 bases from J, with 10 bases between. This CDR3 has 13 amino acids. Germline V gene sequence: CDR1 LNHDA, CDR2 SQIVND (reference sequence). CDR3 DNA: TGTGCCAGTAGTCAGACCCGGGACTATGGCTACACCTTC. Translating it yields CASSQTRDYGYTF. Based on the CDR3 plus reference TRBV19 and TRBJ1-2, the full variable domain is DGGITQSPKYLFRKEGQNVTLSCEQNLNHDAMYWYRQDPGQGLRLIYYSQIVNDFQKGDIAEGYSVSREKKESFPLTVTSAQKNPTAFYLCASSQTRDYGYTFGSGTRLTVV.

The DNA of the CDR3 is TGTGCCAGCACCCGGGGGGACACTGAAGCTTTCTTT. Amino acid sequence: CASTRGDTEAFF. The chain recombines TRBV7-9 with TRBJ1-1; D perhaps matches TRBD1 (5 bases). Germline CDR1 and CDR2: SEHNR and FQNEAQ (reference sequence). CDR3 length: 12 amino acids. V lost 7 bases to trimming and J lost 3 bases, with 9 bases between them.

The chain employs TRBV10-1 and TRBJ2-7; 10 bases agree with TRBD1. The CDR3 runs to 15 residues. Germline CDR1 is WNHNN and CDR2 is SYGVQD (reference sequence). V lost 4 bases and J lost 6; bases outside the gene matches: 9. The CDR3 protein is CASSGPGQGSGEQYF. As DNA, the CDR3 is TGCGCCAGCAGTGGACCGGGACAGGGGTCAGGCGAGCAGTACTTC.

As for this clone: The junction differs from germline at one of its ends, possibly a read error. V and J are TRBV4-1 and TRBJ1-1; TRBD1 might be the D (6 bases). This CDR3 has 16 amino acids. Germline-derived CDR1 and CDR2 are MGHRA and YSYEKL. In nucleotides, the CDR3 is TGCGCCGGCAGCCAAGACGCCCCCAGGGGGAACACTGAAGCTTTCTTT. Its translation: CAGSQDAPRGNTEAFF.

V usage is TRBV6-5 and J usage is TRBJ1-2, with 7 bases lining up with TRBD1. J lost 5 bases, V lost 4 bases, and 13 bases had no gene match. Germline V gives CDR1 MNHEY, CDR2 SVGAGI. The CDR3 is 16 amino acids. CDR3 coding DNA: TGTGCCAGCAGTTGGCGACAGGGACTAGAAAATTATGGCTACACCTTC. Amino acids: CASSWRQGLENYGYTF.